This T cell receptor (beta chain) was observed in a study of T-cell memory formation after mild COVID-19. The overall study: Clusters were largely donor specific.

Using its own MiXCR run on the 5' RACE reads, TCRdb lists one record per CDR3 protein. The sample carries about 210,000 distinct CDR3 sequences, 10% recorded once. Worth noting for this clonotype: Its target is not known.

Overall study results and limits: Contracting CD4+ clones were located mainly in CM and EM, and CD8+ clones in EMRA. Day 15 to 85 contracting clones showed balanced CD4/CD8; day 15 to 37 expanders favored CD4+.

Looked up from germline, CDR1 is DFQATT and CDR2 is SNEGSKA (reference sequence). V was trimmed by 5 bases and J by 4 bases, leaving 11 bases between them. The CDR3 contains 13 residues. This sequence originates from a man aged 18-30 years who had mild COVID-19 (a few samples of this study predate the infection). Cell type and time point are not known. The specimen was PBMCs or a T cell subset sorted from them (not recorded which). The rearrangement joins TRBV20-1 to TRBJ2-2; tentatively, D is TRBD1 (5 bases). The CDR3 DNA reads TGCAGTGCTCAGACAGCTCTCACCGGGGAGCTGTTTTTT. Amino acid sequence: CSAQTALTGELFF.